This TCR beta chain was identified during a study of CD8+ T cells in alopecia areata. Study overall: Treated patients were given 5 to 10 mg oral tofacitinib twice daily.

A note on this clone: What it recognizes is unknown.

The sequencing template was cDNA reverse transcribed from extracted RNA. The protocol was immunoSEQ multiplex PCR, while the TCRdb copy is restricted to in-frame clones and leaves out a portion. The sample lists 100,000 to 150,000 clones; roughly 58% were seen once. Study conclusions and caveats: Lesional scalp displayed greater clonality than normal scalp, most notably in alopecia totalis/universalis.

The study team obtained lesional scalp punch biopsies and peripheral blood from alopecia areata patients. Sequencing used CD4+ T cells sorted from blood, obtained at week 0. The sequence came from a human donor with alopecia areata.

DNA for the CDR3: TGCGCCAGCAGCCAAGAGGCTCAAGCAGCTTATGGCTACACCTTC. This gives the protein CASSQEAQAAYGYTF. V usage is TRBV4-3 and J usage is TRBJ1-2; D is uncertain. This CDR3 is built from 15 residues. V was clipped by 0 bases and J by 5 bases, with 13 bases between them. The germline V gene encodes CDR1 LGHNA and CDR2 YSLEER.